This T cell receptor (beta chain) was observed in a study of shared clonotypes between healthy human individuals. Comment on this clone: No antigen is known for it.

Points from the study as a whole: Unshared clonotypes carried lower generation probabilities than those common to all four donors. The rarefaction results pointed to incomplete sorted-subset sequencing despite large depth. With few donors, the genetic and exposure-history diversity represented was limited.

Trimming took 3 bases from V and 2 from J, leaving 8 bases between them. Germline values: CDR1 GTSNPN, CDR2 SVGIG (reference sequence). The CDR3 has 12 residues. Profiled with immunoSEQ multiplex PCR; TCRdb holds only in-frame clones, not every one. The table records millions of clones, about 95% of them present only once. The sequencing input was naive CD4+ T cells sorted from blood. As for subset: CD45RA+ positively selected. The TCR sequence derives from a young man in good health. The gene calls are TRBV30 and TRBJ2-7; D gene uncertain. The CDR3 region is CAWRLGPYEQYF. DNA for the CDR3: TGTGCCTGGAGATTGGGTCCCTACGAGCAGTACTTC. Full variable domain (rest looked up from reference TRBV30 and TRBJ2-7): SQTIHQWPATLVQPVGSPLSLECTVEGTSNPNLYWYRQAAGRGLQLLFYSVGIGQISSEVPQNLSASRPQDRQFILSSKKLLLSDSGFYLCAWRLGPYEQYFGPGTRLTVT.